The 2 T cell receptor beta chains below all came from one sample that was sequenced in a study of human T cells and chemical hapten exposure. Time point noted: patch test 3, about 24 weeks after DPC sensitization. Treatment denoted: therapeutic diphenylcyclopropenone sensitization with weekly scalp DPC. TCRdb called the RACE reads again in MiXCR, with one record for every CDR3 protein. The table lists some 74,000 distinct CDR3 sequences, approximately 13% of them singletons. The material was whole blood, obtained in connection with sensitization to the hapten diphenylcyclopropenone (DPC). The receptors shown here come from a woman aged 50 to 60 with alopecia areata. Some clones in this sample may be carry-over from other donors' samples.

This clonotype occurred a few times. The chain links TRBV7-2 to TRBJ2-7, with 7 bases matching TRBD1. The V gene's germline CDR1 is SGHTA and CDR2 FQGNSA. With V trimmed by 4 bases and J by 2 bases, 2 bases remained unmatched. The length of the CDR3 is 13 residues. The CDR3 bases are TGTGCCAGCAGCTCCACAGGGGCCTACGAGCAGTACTTC. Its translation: CASSSTGAYEQYF.

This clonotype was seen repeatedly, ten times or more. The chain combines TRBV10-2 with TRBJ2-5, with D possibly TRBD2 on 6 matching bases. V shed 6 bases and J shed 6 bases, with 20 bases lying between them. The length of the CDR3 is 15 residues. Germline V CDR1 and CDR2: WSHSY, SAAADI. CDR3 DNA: TGCGCCAGCAGCCCGGCGACGGGAGTCATTAAGACCCAGTACTTC. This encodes CASSPATGVIKTQYF.